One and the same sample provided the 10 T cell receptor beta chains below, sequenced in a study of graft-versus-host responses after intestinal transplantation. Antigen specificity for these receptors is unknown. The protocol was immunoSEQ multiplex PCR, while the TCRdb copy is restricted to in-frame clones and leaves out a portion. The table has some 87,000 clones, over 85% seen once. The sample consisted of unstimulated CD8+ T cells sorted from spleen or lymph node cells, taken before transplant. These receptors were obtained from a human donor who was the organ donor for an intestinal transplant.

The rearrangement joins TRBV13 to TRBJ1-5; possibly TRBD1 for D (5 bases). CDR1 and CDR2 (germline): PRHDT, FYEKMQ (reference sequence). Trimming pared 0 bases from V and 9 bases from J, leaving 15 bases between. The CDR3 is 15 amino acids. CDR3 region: CASSLGGGGGGPQHF. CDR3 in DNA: TGTGCCAGCAGCTTAGGCGGGGGGGGAGGCGGGCCCCAGCATTTT.

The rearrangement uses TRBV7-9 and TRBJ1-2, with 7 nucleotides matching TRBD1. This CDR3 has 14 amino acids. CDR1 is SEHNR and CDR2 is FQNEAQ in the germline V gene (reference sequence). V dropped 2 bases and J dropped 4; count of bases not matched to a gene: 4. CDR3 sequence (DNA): TGTGCCAGCAGCTTATACAGGGGTCCCTATGGCTACACCTTC. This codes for CASSLYRGPYGYTF.

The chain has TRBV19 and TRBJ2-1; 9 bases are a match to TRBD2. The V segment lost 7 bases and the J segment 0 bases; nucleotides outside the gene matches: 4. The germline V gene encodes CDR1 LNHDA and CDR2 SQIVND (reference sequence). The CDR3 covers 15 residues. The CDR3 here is CASKAGGSSYNEQFF. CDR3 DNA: TGTGCCAGTAAGGCGGGGGGGAGCTCCTACAATGAGCAGTTCTTC.

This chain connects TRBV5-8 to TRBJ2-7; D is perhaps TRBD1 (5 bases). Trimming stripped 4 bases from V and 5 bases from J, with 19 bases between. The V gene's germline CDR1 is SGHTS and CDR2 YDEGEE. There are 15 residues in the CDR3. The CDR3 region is CASSQQGIRPHEQYF. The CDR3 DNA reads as TGTGCCAGCAGCCAGCAGGGTATACGGCCCCACGAGCAGTACTTC.

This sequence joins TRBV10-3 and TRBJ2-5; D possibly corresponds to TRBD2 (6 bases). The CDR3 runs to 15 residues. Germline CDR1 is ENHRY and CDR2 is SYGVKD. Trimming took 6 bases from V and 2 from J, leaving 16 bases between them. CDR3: CAIRDPGRGQETQYF. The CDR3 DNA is TGTGCCATCAGGGACCCTGGGCGGGGACAAGAGACCCAGTACTTC.

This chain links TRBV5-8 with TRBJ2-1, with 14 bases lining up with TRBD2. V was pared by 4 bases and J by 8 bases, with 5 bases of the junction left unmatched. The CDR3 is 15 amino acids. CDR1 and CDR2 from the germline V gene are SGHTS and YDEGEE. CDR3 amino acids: CASSLPGLAGDEQFF. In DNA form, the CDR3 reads TGTGCCAGCAGCCTACCGGGACTAGCGGGAGATGAGCAGTTCTTC. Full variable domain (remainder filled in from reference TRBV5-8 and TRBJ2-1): EAGVTQSPTHLIKTRGQQATLRCSPISGHTSVYWYQQALGLGLQFLLWYDEGEERNRGNFPPRFSGRQFPNYSSELNVNALELEDSALYLCASSLPGLAGDEQFFGPGTRLTVL.

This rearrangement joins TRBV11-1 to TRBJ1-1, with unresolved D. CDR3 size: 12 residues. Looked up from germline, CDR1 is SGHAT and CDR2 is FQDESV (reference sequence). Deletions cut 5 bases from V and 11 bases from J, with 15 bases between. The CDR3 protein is CASSRPGRMAFF. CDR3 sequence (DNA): TGTGCCAGCAGCCGGCCGGGTCGTATGGCTTTCTTT.

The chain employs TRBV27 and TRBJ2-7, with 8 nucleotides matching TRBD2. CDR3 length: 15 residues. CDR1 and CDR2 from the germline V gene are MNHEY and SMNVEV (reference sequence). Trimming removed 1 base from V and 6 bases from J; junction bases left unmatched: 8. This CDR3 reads CASSLFGGAGAEQYF. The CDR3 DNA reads TGTGCCAGCAGTTTATTCGGAGGAGCGGGAGCCGAGCAGTACTTC.

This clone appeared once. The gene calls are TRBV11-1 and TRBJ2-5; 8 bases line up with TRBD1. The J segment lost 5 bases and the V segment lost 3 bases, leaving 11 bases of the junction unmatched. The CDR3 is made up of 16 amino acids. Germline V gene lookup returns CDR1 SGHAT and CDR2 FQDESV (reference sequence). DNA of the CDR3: TGTGCCAGCAGCTTTGCAGGGGGCAATATCGGTGAGACCCAGTACTTC. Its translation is CASSFAGGNIGETQYF.

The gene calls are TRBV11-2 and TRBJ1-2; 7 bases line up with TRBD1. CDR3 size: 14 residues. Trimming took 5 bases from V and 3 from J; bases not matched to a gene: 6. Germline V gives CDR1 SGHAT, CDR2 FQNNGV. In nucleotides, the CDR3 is TGTGCCAGCAGCCTACACAGGGGACACTATGGCTACACCTTC. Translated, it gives CASSLHRGHYGYTF.